What follows describes a single T cell receptor (beta chain). Its antigen is not yet known. No much larger clonotype is one base removed from it; base qualities were not supplied. This sample stems from a study of OX40 agonist ivuxolimab in advanced cancers. In the study overall: Ivuxolimab, which targeted the costimulatory receptor OX40 (CD134), was an agonistic, fully human IgG2 monoclonal antibody. Intravenous ivuxolimab was administered to patients every 2 weeks at six dose levels: 0.01, 0.1, 0.3, 1.5, 3 and 10 mg/kg. Among the 52 dose-escalation patients, around 19 had hepatocellular carcinoma, some 15 melanoma, 9 renal cell carcinoma and 9 head and neck cancer. The dose-escalation cohort was almost 85% male with a mean age of roughly 62 years, ranging from about 20 to 85. Patients were allowed to have had prior anti-PD-1, anti-PD-L1 or anti-CTLA-4 therapy, and around 41% of the dose-escalation patients had previously received checkpoint inhibitors. Partial responses occurred in three dose-escalation patients: two with cutaneous melanoma and one with hepatocellular carcinoma. The point of sequencing TCRbeta in the periphery was to test whether ivuxolimab changed TCR sequence diversity and drove clonal T-cell expansion. The paper covers the monotherapy dose-escalation part of the phase I ivuxolimab trial, which included N ≈ 50 patients. Overall study outcomes, separate from this receptor: Low levels of normalized T-cell clonal expansion were also seen in some nonresponding patients. In the 0.1-3.0 mg/kg groups, partial responders were among the patients with the lowest normalized peripheral clonal expansion, particularly in CD8+ T cells. The antigen specificity of the clonally expanded peripheral T cells was not determined. At doses from 0.1 to 3.0 mg/kg, clonal expansion was seen in both CD4+ and CD8+ blood T cells between baseline and week 6. On average, CD8+ T cells showed more expanded clones than CD4+ T cells after ivuxolimab.

To sequence the TCRbeta CDR3 region, genomic DNA was isolated from the sorted cells. The immunoSEQ Assay was used for sequencing of TCRbeta CDR3 regions. Sourced from immuneACCESS, this table was stored by TCRdb with only in-frame sequences that have V and J called. A share of the clones is absent; for the studies checked, an unresolved V gene accounts for under half, and the remainder has no known explanation. Counted in this sample were 95,000 to 150,000 clones; about 93% of them appeared once. The ten largest clones take up 0.15% to 0.16% of the sample. Patients with autoimmune disease history or receiving systemic immunosuppression were excluded from the trial. Peripheral blood for TCR sequencing was collected from all dose cohorts at baseline, on cycle 4 day 1, and on cycle 7 day 1. Samples were obtained from an open-label, multicenter, first-in-human phase I dose-escalation trial of ivuxolimab. Adults with locally advanced or metastatic melanoma, renal cell carcinoma, hepatocellular carcinoma or head and neck squamous cell carcinoma were enrolled in the trial. Before TCR sequencing, CD4+ and CD8+ T cells were separately sorted from peripheral blood.

The CDR3 spans 13 residues, from the cysteine through the phenylalanine. Only the CDR3 DNA stays, 39 bases, in frame from base 1. Deletion took 8 bases off V and 0 bases off J, with a span of 7 bases between the germline ends. For CDR1 and CDR2, the germline V gene lists MNHEY and SVGAGI. Sequences were derived from CD4+ or CD8+ T cells sorted from blood, sampled in a trial of the OX40 agonist ivuxolimab. The rearrangement joined TRBV6-5 to TRBJ2-2; 6 matching bases give a weak D call of TRBD1. This TCR was recovered from an adult with an advanced solid tumor such as melanoma, head and neck, liver or kidney cancer. The sequence in DNA is TGTGCCAGCGGGGGCCCGAACACCGGGGAGCTGTTTTTT. This encodes CASGGPNTGELFF.